This T cell receptor beta chain was captured by sequencing in a study of shared clonotypes between healthy human individuals (TCRdb year 2020). Broadly, across the study: A few men and a couple of women, aged 18 to 49 years, made up the cohort. To estimate repertoire size and how much clonotype sharing occurs between individuals, the study deeply sequenced the blood TCR repertoires of several healthy adults. To increase sequencing depth and limit assay-specific biases, different laboratories used diverse techniques to prepare libraries and sequence TCR repertoires. Each donor's leukapheresis produced roughly between roughly 0.85 and 9.5 billion PBMCs.

Results and caveats for the whole study, not just this receptor: Because the study included a small number of donors, the genetic and exposure-history diversity represented was limited. Based on pairwise subsampling, the degree of clonotype sharing among donors was expected to be affected by sequencing depth. Sampling was restricted to blood, and TCR repertoires in tissue are likely to differ from TCR repertoires in blood.

V loses 2 bases, J loses 4 bases, and the germline ends lie 12 bases apart. From cysteine to phenylalanine, the CDR3 is 15 amino acids long. Only the CDR3 DNA stays, 45 bases, in frame from base 1. Based on the germline V gene, the CDR1 and CDR2 sequences are SGHTA and FQGTGA. The donors were healthy, HIV-negative adults with no recently reported acute infections or vaccinations. Every donor was a Caucasian adult living in Nashville, Tennessee, USA. In the unsorted samples, 85 million to 100 million PBMCs were counted, and genomic DNA was extracted using the QIAamp DNA Blood Mini kit. After blood collection by leukapheresis, PBMCs were isolated using Ficoll-Histopaque density gradient centrifugation and then cryopreserved in the vapor phase of liquid nitrogen. Concerning this clone: Its recognized antigen is unknown. No base quality information exists; no much larger clone differs at one position.

Using the deep immunoSEQ assay, multiplex PCR amplified TCR CDR3 regions from genomic DNA. Extracted genomic DNA from each cell subset was distributed evenly across all wells of several immunoSEQ 96-well plates, and each plate was treated as a replicate. Each replicate PCR for unsorted PBMC received roughly 300 ng genomic DNA, equal to about 30,000 T cell genomes. Ten immunoSEQ deep assay plates were used to sequence the unsorted PBMC genomic DNA. Purified libraries were measured with a Qubit 3.0 fluorometer, size-checked on a Bioanalyzer 2100, and measured again with the KAPA Library Quantification kit. Every immunoSEQ 96-well plate was sequenced on a dedicated single-read 150-cycle Illumina NextSeq 550 flow cell. As for how the authors treated the data: Because only junctional sequences without quality scores were contained in the immunoSEQ output, filtering matching that applied to full-length reads could not be performed. Sequences were annotated with PyIR, a Python wrapper for IgBLAST v1.9, and V/J genes and CDR3 were assigned using IMGT germline references. Reads were filtered out if the reads had weak V/J assignments (E-value above 1e-6), no CDR3, stop codons, out-of-frame junctions, or ambiguous translated residues. A V3J clonotype was defined by an identical inferred V gene, J gene, and CDR3 amino acid sequence. To compute the percentage overlap between repertoires, the number of shared unique clonotypes was divided by the size of the smaller repertoire. Richness of each repertoire was evaluated using RTK rarefaction, the Chao1 estimator, and Recon v2.1 estimates of unobserved clonotypes. Here the immuneACCESS table is served through TCRdb, limited to in-frame sequences with V and J called. Missing clones are a known gap in these copies; in checked studies unresolved V genes cover under half, and the rest lacks a known reason. Clone size and V and J calls were adopted from that table, with D and trimming inferred from the DNA. The sample profile shows about 530,000 clones; 75% to 80% of them were found once. Approximately 12% of the sample belongs to the ten largest clones.

The chain links TRBV7-3 with TRBJ2-1, with TRBD2 as a weak D call on 6 bases. Input material: PBMCs. The clonotype comes from a woman between 35 and 50 years old in good health. Some clones in this sample may be carry-over from other donors' samples. The sequenced DNA: TGTGCCAGCAGCTTAGGACTACCGGAATACAATGAGCAGTTCTTC. Its protein is CASSLGLPEYNEQFF.